This section outlines one T cell receptor (beta chain) sequence together with its context. This clone occurred once. Its antigen is unknown. Base qualities are not at hand, and no much larger clone is one base apart. This entry comes from a study of T cell changes during pregnancy in multiple sclerosis (dated by TCRdb to between 2019 and 2020). Regarding the study in general: In women with multiple sclerosis, the researchers looked at how the T cell repertoire shifted as pregnancy progressed.

The library relied on the immunoSEQ multiplex PCR assay. Held by TCRdb, this immuneACCESS table contains in-frame sequences only and omits some clones. Under half of the omission traces to an unresolved V gene where checked; the cause of the rest is unknown. For this sample the table gives 38,000 or so clones, of which about 91% were detected only once. The ten largest clones capture over 6.5% of the sample. Spanning cysteine to phenylalanine, the CDR3 consists of 14 amino acids. Just the 42-base CDR3 DNA is kept, in frame starting at base 1. The junction shows trimming of 8 bases on V and 3 bases on J, plus 14 bases between the germline ends. CDR1 and CDR2 (ENHRY, SYGVKD) derive from the germline V gene.

The rearranged segments are TRBV10-3 and TRBJ1-5; TRBD1 is possibly the D segment (6 matching bases). The sequence derives from a female donor with multiple sclerosis, enrolled in a pregnancy study. Sequencing was performed on CD8+ T cells from peripheral blood mononuclear cells, taken before pregnancy. CDR3 protein: CAIGAGALNQPQHF. The DNA sequence reads TGTGCCATCGGGGCAGGGGCTCTCAATCAGCCCCAGCATTTT.